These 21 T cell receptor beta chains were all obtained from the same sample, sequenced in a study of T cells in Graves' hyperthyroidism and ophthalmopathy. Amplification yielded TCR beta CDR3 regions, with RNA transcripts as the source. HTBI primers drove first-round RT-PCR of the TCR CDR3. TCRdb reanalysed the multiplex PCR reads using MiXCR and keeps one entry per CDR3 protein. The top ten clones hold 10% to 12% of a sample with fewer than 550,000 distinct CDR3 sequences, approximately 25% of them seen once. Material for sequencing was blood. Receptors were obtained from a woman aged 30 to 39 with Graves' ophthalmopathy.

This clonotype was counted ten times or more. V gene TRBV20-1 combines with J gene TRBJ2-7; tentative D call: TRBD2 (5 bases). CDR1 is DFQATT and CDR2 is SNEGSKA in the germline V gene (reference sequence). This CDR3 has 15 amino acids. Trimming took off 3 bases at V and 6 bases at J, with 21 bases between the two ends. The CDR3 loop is CSASGDGGWVREQYF. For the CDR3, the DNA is TGCAGTGCTAGTGGTGACGGAGGTTGGGTGCGCGAGCAGTACTTC.

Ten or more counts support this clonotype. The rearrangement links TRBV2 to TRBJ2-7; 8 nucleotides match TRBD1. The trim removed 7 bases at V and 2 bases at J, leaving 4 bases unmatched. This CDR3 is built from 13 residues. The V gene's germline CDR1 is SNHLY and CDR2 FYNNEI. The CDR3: CASTGQGTYEQYF. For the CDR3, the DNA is TGTGCCAGCACCGGACAGGGAACCTACGAGCAGTACTTC.

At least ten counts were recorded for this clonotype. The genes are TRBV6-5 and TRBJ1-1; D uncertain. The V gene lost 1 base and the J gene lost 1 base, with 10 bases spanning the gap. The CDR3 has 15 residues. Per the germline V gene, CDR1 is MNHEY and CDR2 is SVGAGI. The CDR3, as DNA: TGTGCCAGCAGTTACTTCGGGTCGGGGAACACTGAAGCTTTCTTT. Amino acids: CASSYFGSGNTEAFF.

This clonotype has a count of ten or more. CDR3 sequence: CSAKDRQGYYEQYF. The CDR3 nucleotides are TGCAGTGCTAAAGACCGACAGGGTTACTACGAGCAGTACTTC. This chain links TRBV20-1 with TRBJ2-7; 7 bases agree with TRBD1. The ends lost 4 bases at V and 3 bases at J; junction bases unmatched: 9. Germline CDR1 DFQATT, CDR2 SNEGSKA (reference sequence). This CDR3 contains 14 residues.

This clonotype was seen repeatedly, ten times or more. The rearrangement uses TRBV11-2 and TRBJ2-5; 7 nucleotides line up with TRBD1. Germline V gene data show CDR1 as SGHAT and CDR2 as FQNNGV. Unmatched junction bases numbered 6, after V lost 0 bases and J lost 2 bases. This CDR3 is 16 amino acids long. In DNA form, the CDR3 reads TGTGCCAGCAGCTTAGATGCAGGGGGAGTTCAAGAGACCCAGTACTTC. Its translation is CASSLDAGGVQETQYF.

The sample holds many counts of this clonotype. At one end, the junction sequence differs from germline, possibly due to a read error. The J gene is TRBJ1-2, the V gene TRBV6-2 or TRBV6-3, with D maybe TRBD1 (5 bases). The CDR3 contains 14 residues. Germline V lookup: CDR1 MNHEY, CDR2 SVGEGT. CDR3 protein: CASSPRQGNYSYTF. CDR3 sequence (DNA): TGTGCCAGCAGCCCCAGGCAGGGAAACTATAGCTACACCTTC.

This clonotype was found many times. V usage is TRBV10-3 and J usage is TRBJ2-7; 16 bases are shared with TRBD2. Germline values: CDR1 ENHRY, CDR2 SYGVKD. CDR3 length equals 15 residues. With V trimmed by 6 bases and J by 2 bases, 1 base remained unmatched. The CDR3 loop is CAIRGTSGGAYEQYF. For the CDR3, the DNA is TGTGCCATCAGAGGGACTAGCGGGGGGGCCTACGAGCAGTACTTC.

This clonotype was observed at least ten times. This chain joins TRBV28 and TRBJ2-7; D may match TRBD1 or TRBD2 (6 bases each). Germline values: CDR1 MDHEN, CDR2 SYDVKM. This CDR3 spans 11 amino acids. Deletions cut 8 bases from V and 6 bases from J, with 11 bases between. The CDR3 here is CASGGRAEQYF. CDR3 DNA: TGTGCCAGCGGGGGGCGGGCCGAGCAGTACTTC.

CDR3 DNA: TGTGCCAGTAGTATCCAGCCCCAGCTCCATACGCAGTATTTT. Translation gives CASSIQPQLHTQYF. V and J are TRBV19 and TRBJ2-3; unclear D gene. There are 14 residues in the CDR3. Trimming left V 3 bases short and J 7 bases short, with 14 bases between. CDR1 is LNHDA and CDR2 is SQIVND in the germline V gene (reference sequence).

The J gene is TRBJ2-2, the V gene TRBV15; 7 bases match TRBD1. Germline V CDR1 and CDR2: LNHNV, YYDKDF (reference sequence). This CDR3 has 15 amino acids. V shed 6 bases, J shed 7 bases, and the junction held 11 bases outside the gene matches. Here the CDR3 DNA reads TGTGCCACCAGTTTAGGGGGCCCCCTCGGCGGGGAGCTGTTTTTT. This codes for CATSLGGPLGGELFF. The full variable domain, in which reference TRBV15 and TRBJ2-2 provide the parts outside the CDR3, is DAMVIQNPRYQVTQFGKPVTLSCSQTLNHNVMYWYQQKSSQAPKLLFHYYDKDFNNEADTPDNFQSRRPNTSFCFLDIRSPGLGDTAMYLCATSLGGPLGGELFFGEGSRLTVL.

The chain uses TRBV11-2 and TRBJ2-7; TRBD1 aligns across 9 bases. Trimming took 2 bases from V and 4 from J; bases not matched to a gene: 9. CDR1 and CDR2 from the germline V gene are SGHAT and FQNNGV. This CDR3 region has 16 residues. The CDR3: CASSLLSGQGHYEQYF. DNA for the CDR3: TGTGCCAGCAGCTTACTGTCTGGACAGGGGCATTACGAGCAGTACTTC.

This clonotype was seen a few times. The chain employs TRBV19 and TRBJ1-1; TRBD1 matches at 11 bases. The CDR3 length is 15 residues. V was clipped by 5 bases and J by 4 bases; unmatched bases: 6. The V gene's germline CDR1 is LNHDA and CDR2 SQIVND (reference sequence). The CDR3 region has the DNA TGTGCCAGTAGTCTTGGACAGGGGGCGGGCACTGAAGCTTTCTTT. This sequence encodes CASSLGQGAGTEAFF. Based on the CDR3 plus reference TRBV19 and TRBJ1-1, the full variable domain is DGGITQSPKYLFRKEGQNVTLSCEQNLNHDAMYWYRQDPGQGLRLIYYSQIVNDFQKGDIAEGYSVSREKKESFPLTVTSAQKNPTAFYLCASSLGQGAGTEAFFGQGTRLTVV.

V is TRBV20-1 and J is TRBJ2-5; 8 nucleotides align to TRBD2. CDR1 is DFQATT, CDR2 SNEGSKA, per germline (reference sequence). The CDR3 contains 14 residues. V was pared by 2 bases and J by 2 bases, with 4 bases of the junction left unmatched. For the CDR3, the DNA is TGCAGTGCTAGATTAGCGGGGTTTCAAGAGACCCAGTACTTC. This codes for CSARLAGFQETQYF.

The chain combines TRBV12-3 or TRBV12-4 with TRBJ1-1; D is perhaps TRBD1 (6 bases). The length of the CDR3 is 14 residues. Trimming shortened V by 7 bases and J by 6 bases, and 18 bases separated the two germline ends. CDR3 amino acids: CASTPDRSFAEAFF. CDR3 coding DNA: TGTGCCAGCACTCCTGACAGGTCTTTCGCTGAAGCTTTCTTT.

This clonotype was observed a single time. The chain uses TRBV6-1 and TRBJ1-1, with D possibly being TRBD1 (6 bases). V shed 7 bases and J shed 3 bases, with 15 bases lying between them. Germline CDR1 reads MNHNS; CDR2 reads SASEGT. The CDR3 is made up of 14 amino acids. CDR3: CASTPPRGDTEAFF. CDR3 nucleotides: TGTGCCAGCACTCCCCCTAGGGGGGACACTGAAGCTTTCTTT.

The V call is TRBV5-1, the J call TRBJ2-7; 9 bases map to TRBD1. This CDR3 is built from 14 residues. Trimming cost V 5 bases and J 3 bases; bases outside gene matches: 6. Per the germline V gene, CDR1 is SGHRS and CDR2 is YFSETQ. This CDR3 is CASSWTGDLYEQYF. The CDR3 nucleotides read TGCGCCAGCAGTTGGACAGGGGATCTCTACGAGCAGTACTTC.

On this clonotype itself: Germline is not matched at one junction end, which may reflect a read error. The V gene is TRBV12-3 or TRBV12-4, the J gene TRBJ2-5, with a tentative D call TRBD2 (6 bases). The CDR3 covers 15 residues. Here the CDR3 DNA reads TGTGCCAGCAGCTTAGGTCGAGCGGCCGGGGGGACCCAGTACTTC. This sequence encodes CASSLGRAAGGTQYF.

CDR3 loop: CASNPGQGNYGYTF. The CDR3 DNA reads TGTGCCAGCAACCCGGGACAGGGAAACTATGGCTACACCTTC. J is TRBJ1-2 and V is TRBV7-2; 9 positions agree with TRBD1. Trimming removed 7 bases from V and 2 bases from J; junction bases left unmatched: 5. CDR1 is SGHTA, CDR2 FQGNSA, per germline. This CDR3 has 14 residues.

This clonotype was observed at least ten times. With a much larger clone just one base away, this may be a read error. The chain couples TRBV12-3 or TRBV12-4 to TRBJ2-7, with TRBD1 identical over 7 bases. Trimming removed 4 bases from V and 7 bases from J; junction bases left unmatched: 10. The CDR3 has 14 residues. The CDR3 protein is CASSYAGGTEEQYF. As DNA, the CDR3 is TGTGCCAGCAGTTACGCAGGGGGTACGGAGGAGCAGTACTTC.

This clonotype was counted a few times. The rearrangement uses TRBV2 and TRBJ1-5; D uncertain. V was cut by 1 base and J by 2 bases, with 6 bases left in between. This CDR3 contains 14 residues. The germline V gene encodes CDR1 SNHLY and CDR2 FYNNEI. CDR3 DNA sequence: TGTGCCAGCAGTGAAGTGGGTGGCAATCAGCCCCAGCATTTT. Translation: CASSEVGGNQPQHF.

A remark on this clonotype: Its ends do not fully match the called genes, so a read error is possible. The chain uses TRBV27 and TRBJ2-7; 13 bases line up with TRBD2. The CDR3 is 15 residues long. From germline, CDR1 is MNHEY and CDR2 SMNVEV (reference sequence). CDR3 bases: TGTGCCAGCAGTTTAGGACTAGCGGGGGACTCAGAGCGGTACTTC. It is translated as CASSLGLAGDSERYF.